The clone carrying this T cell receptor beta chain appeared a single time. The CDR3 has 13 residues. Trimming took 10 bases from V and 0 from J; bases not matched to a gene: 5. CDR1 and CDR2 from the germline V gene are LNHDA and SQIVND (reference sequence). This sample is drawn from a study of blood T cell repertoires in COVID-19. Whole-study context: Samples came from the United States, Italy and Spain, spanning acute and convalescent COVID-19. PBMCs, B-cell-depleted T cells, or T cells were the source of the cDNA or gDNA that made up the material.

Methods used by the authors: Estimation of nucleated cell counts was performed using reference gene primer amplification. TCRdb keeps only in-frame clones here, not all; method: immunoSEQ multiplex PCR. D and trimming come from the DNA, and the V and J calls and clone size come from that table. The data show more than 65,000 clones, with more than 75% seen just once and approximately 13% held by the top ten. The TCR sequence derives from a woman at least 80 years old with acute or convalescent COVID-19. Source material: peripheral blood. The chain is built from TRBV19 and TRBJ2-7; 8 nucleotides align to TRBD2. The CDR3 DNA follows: TGTGCCACCGGGGGGGGTTACTCCTACGAGCAGTACTTC. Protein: CATGGGYSYEQYF.